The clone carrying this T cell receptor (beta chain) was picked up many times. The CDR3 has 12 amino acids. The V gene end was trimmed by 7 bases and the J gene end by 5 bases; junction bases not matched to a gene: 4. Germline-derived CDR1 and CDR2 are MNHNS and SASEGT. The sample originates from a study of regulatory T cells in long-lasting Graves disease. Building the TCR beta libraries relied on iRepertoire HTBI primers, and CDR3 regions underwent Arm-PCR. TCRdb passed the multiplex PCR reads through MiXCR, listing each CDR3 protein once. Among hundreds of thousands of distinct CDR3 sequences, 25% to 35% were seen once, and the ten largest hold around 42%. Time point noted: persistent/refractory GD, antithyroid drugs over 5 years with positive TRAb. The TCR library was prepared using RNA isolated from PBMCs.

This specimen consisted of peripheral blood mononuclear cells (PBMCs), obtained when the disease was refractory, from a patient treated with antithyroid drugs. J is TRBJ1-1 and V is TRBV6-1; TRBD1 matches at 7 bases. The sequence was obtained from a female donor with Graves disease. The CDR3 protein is CASTRQGTEAFF. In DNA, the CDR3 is TGTGCCAGCACCAGACAGGGAACTGAAGCTTTCTTT.